This T cell receptor (beta chain) is drawn from a study of blood T cell repertoires in COVID-19. For the study at large: From the United States, Italy and Spain came samples of acute and convalescent COVID-19.

The CDR3 contains 15 residues. Study processing details: Using reference gene primer amplification, nucleated cell counts were estimated. Profiled with immunoSEQ multiplex PCR; TCRdb holds only in-frame clones, not every one. That table furnishes V, J and clone size, whereas the DNA furnished D and trimming. This table holds hundreds of thousands of clones, 75% to 90% found once. This clonotype was sampled from a man between 18 and 29 years old with COVID-19, enrolled during active disease. The chain uses TRBV21-1 and TRBJ1-2. TRBV21-1 is labeled a pseudogene. Sequencing used peripheral blood. The CDR3 protein is CASSRRERRNYGYTF. CDR3 coding DNA: TGTGCCAGCAGCAGACGGGAACGACGGAACTATGGCTACACCTTC.